Each of the 30 T cell receptor beta chains below was sequenced from the same sample in a study of T cell responses to AZD1222 COVID-19 vaccine. Here immunoSEQ multiplex PCR was the method, and the copy in TCRdb shows in-frame clones only, minus some. The data contain about 120,000 clones, 80% to 90% of them singletons. The material was peripheral blood, obtained on day 0 of AZD1222 vaccination. These TCRs come from an adult in good health.

This sequence joins TRBV19 and TRBJ2-6, with 8 bases identical to TRBD2. The germline CDR1 and CDR2 sequences are LNHDA and SQIVND (reference sequence). CDR3 length equals 15 residues. V lost 2 bases, J lost 8 bases, and 5 bases stayed unmatched. DNA for the CDR3: TGTGCCAGTAGTATATTCTCGGGGGGGCCCAACGTCCTGACTTTC. As protein: CASSIFSGGPNVLTF.

The V and J genes are TRBV6-5 and TRBJ1-2, with a possible D match to TRBD1 (5 bases). Per germline, CDR1 MNHEY and CDR2 SVGAGI. CDR3 length: 14 residues. With 5 bases removed from V and 0 bases from J, the gap between germline ends came to 10 bases. CDR3 bases: TGTGCCAGCAGTCCCGGGACTGCTAACTATGGCTACACCTTC. Its protein is CASSPGTANYGYTF.

This chain joins TRBV24-1 and TRBJ2-4; a weak D match, TRBD2 (6 bases). The CDR3 covers 18 residues. V was shortened by 5 bases and J by 1 base, with 20 bases between the two germline ends. Germline loops: CDR1 KGHDR, CDR2 SFDVKD. DNA for the CDR3: TGTGCCACCAGTGCACGGACTACCTCGGAACCTGCCAAAAACATTCAGTACTTC. It translates to CATSARTTSEPAKNIQYF.

This chain connects TRBV5-1 to TRBJ2-7; 12 bases match TRBD1. This CDR3 has 15 amino acids. Per germline, CDR1 SGHRS and CDR2 YFSETQ. Trimming at V came to 4 bases and at J to 6 bases, leaving 8 bases not matched to a gene. CDR3 nucleotide sequence: TGCGCCAGCAGCCAACCGGGACAGGGGGCGGGCGAGCAGTACTTC. As protein: CASSQPGQGAGEQYF.

The J gene is TRBJ2-7, the V gene TRBV19; 7 bases line up with TRBD1. V dropped 5 bases and J dropped 2; count of bases not matched to a gene: 3. The CDR3 loop spans 13 amino acids. CDR1 is LNHDA and CDR2 is SQIVND in the germline V gene (reference sequence). CDR3 nucleotide sequence: TGTGCCAGTAGTGTCAGGGGGACCTACGAGCAGTACTTC. Protein product: CASSVRGTYEQYF.

V is TRBV10-3 and J is TRBJ1-3; 7 nucleotides line up with TRBD1. Germline lookup yields CDR1 ENHRY and CDR2 SYGVKD. CDR3 length equals 17 residues. V lost 3 bases and J lost 4; bases outside the gene matches: 12. The CDR3 loop is CAISDGRDRVIGNTIYF. The CDR3 DNA sequence: TGTGCCATCAGTGATGGCCGCGACAGGGTAATAGGAAACACCATATATTTT.

This chain links TRBV4-2 with TRBJ2-6; tentative D call: TRBD1 (5 bases). Trimming pared 4 bases from V and 1 base from J, leaving 11 bases between. There are 16 residues in the CDR3. Germline CDR1 reads LGHNA; CDR2 reads YNFKEQ. The CDR3 protein is CASSPEPGSGANVLTF. The DNA for the CDR3 is TGTGCCAGCAGCCCCGAACCAGGGTCTGGGGCCAACGTCCTGACTTTC.

The chain couples TRBV29-1 to TRBJ2-1, with 9 bases that match TRBD2. V lost 6 bases and J lost 6; bases outside the gene matches: 9. This CDR3 spans 14 amino acids. Germline lookup yields CDR1 SQVTM and CDR2 ANQGSEA. The CDR3 region is CSVASGKGSNEQFF. The CDR3 coding sequence is TGCAGCGTAGCTAGCGGGAAGGGTAGCAATGAGCAGTTCTTC.

The V gene is TRBV5-1, the J gene TRBJ2-7; D possibly corresponds to TRBD1 (6 bases). The CDR3 covers 15 residues. Trimming removed 3 bases at V and 6 bases at J, with 19 bases between. Germline V CDR1 and CDR2: SGHRS, YFSETQ. CDR3 nucleotides: TGCGCCAGCAGCTCGACAGGATACCCCTCAGCCGAGCAGTACTTC. This sequence encodes CASSSTGYPSAEQYF.

The chain employs TRBV19 and TRBJ1-4, with TRBD1 as a possible D gene (5 bases). Trimming removed 4 bases from V and 10 bases from J, with 16 bases in between. Germline CDR1 is LNHDA and CDR2 is SQIVND (reference sequence). This CDR3 spans 14 amino acids. Written as DNA, the CDR3 is TGTGCCAGTAGTACCCAATCCACCGGGGCAAAACTGTTTTTT. Translation: CASSTQSTGAKLFF.

The V and J genes are TRBV9 and TRBJ1-2; 10 bases fit TRBD1. The CDR3 spans 15 residues. Unmatched junction bases numbered 3, after V lost 4 bases and J lost 0 bases. Per germline, CDR1 SGDLS and CDR2 YYNGEE. DNA for the CDR3: TGTGCCAGCAGCCCGGGGACAGGGGCTAACTATGGCTACACCTTC. Amino acids: CASSPGTGANYGYTF.

V gene TRBV5-4 combines with J gene TRBJ1-4, with D possibly being TRBD1 (6 bases). V dropped 4 bases and J dropped 4 bases, with 11 bases sitting between them. The CDR3 loop spans 14 amino acids. Germline CDR1 is SGHNT and CDR2 is YYREEE (reference sequence). The CDR3 DNA sequence: TGTGCCAGCAGCCCTGGGGGGCTTAATGAAAAACTGTTTTTT. It specifies CASSPGGLNEKLFF.

J is TRBJ2-7 and V is TRBV6-1; weak D call: TRBD2 (5 bases). V lost 1 base, J lost 3 bases, and 10 bases lay in between. Germline-derived CDR1 and CDR2 are MNHNS and SASEGT. This CDR3 has 14 amino acids. CDR3 DNA sequence: TGTGCCAGCAGTGAAGTTCCGGGAAACTACGAGCAGTACTTC. Translated: CASSEVPGNYEQYF.

The rearrangement joins TRBV19 to TRBJ1-6; D might be TRBD1 (5 bases). Per germline, CDR1 LNHDA and CDR2 SQIVND (reference sequence). This CDR3 comprises 15 residues. V lost 1 base, J lost 7 bases, and 11 bases lay in between. The CDR3 spells CASSIGGTENSPLHF. The DNA of the CDR3 is TGTGCCAGTAGTATAGGTGGGACGGAAAATTCACCCCTCCACTTT.

CDR3 region: CASNRQEAGYGYTF. In nucleotides, the CDR3 is TGTGCCAGCAATAGACAGGAGGCTGGCTATGGCTACACCTTC. The V call is TRBV6-6, the J call TRBJ1-2, with D maybe TRBD1 (6 bases). The CDR3 length is 14 residues. Germline V gives CDR1 MNHNY, CDR2 SVGAGI (reference sequence). Between the trimmed V and J ends, which lost 7 bases and 4 bases, there was a span of 16 bases.

The chain links TRBV19 to TRBJ1-2; TRBD1 might be the D (5 bases). CDR3 length equals 15 residues. Trimming stripped 5 bases from V and 2 bases from J, with 15 bases between. CDR1 LNHDA and CDR2 SQIVND come from the germline V gene (reference sequence). The CDR3 nucleotides are TGTGCCAGTAGTGGCGGAGGGGATAGGAACTATGGCTACACCTTC. Its translation is CASSGGGDRNYGYTF.

The chain carries TRBV12-3 or TRBV12-4 and TRBJ1-1; 7 bases are a match to TRBD1. The length of the CDR3 is 13 residues. V gave up 3 bases and J gave up 11 bases; unmatched junction bases: 9. The CDR3 nucleotides read TGTGCCAGCAGTTTTAAGGGGGCGAATCGGGCTTTCTTT. Its protein product is CASSFKGANRAFF.

This clone was observed once. The chain employs TRBV6-4 and TRBJ2-2; TRBD2 agrees at 10 bases. Trimming cost V 4 bases and J 3 bases; bases outside gene matches: 2. This CDR3 is 15 amino acids long. Germline-derived CDR1 and CDR2 are MRHNA and SNTAGT. CDR3: CASSGGLAYTGELFF. The CDR3 coding sequence is TGTGCCAGCAGTGGGGGACTAGCGTACACCGGGGAGCTGTTTTTT.

This chain joins TRBV12-3 or TRBV12-4 and TRBJ2-1; D unclear. V was cut by 2 bases and J by 8 bases, with 4 bases left in between. This CDR3 is 11 amino acids long. The CDR3 coding sequence is TGTGCCAGCAGTTTAAAGGATGAGCAGTTCTTC. Amino acid sequence: CASSLKDEQFF.

The rearrangement uses TRBV29-1 and TRBJ2-1; a weak D match, TRBD2 (6 bases). Per the germline V gene, CDR1 is SQVTM and CDR2 is ANQGSEA. V lost 3 bases and J lost 2, with 8 bases in between. The CDR3 extends over 13 amino acids. The chain's CDR3 is CSVDRGTYNEQFF. Written as DNA, the CDR3 is TGCAGCGTTGATCGCGGGACCTACAATGAGCAGTTCTTC.

V is TRBV5-1 and J is TRBJ2-3; 13 bases are shared with TRBD2. Germline CDR1 is SGHRS and CDR2 is YFSETQ. The CDR3 totals 17 residues. Trimming at V came to 3 bases and at J to 3 bases, leaving 7 bases not matched to a gene. The DNA of the CDR3 is TGCGCCAGCAGCTACCCTACTAGCGGGGGGGGGACAGATACGCAGTATTTT. As protein: CASSYPTSGGGTDTQYF.

This chain connects TRBV25-1 to TRBJ2-7; D is uncertain. Trimming took 7 bases from V and 0 from J, leaving 10 bases between them. Looked up from germline, CDR1 is MGHDK and CDR2 is SYGVNS. CDR3 length: 13 amino acids. The CDR3 DNA is TGTGCCAGCATGCGGCAGTCCTCCTACGAGCAGTACTTC. This translates into CASMRQSSYEQYF.

The chain links TRBV14 to TRBJ2-3; D is uncertain. This CDR3 region has 13 residues. Germline assignment: CDR1 SGHDN and CDR2 FVKESK. The germline V and J ends were trimmed by 5 bases and 6 bases, with 12 bases remaining between them. CDR3 protein: CASSSDLADTQYF. The CDR3 DNA is TGTGCCAGCAGCTCGGACCTCGCGGATACGCAGTATTTT.

This rearrangement joins TRBV5-1 to TRBJ2-2, with 9 bases lining up with TRBD1. Trimming cost V 4 bases and J 5 bases; bases outside gene matches: 9. The length of the CDR3 is 16 residues. Germline assignment: CDR1 SGHRS and CDR2 YFSETQ. The CDR3 region is CASSGTGGPWTGELFF. The CDR3 nucleotides are TGCGCCAGCAGCGGTACAGGGGGCCCCTGGACCGGGGAGCTGTTTTTT.

This chain links TRBV19 with TRBJ2-1; 10 positions agree with TRBD1. Germline V gene data show CDR1 as LNHDA and CDR2 as SQIVND (reference sequence). V gave up 7 bases and J gave up 8 bases; unmatched junction bases: 8. The CDR3 consists of 14 residues. CDR3 region: CASTRDRGKDEQFF. CDR3 in DNA: TGTGCCAGTACCCGGGACAGGGGAAAGGATGAGCAGTTCTTC. The whole variable domain, filled in from reference TRBV19 and TRBJ2-1, reads DGGITQSPKYLFRKEGQNVTLSCEQNLNHDAMYWYRQDPGQGLRLIYYSQIVNDFQKGDIAEGYSVSREKKESFPLTVTSAQKNPTAFYLCASTRDRGKDEQFFGPGTRLTVL.

This clone is a singleton in its sample. This chain joins TRBV28 and TRBJ1-4; possible D gene TRBD1, 5 bases. Germline assignment: CDR1 MDHEN and CDR2 SYDVKM. The V end lost 6 bases, the J end lost 5 bases, and 16 bases lay between the germline ends. This CDR3 has 15 amino acids. CDR3 sequence (DNA): TGTGCCAGCAGATTCGATACTCAGGGAAATGAAAAACTGTTTTTT. Its protein product is CASRFDTQGNEKLFF. Together with reference TRBV28 and TRBJ1-4, the CDR3 gives the full variable domain: DVKVTQSSRYLVKRTGEKVFLECVQDMDHENMFWYRQDPGLGLRLIYFSYDVKMKEKGDIPEGYSVSREKKERFSLILESASTNQTSMYLCASRFDTQGNEKLFFGSGTQLSVL.

The chain couples TRBV15 to TRBJ2-7; 11 bases line up with TRBD2. The CDR3 contains 14 residues. The germline gives CDR1 LNHNV, CDR2 YYDKDF (reference sequence). V lost 5 bases, J lost 4 bases, and 4 bases stayed unmatched. Here the CDR3 reads CATSPGTSGYEQYF. As DNA, the CDR3 is TGTGCCACCAGCCCCGGGACTAGCGGTTACGAGCAGTACTTC.

J is TRBJ1-6 and V is TRBV6-5, with a tentative D call TRBD1 (5 bases). In germline, CDR1 is MNHEY, CDR2 SVGAGI. With 2 bases removed from V and 10 bases from J, the gap between germline ends came to 15 bases. The CDR3 is 15 amino acids. The CDR3 nucleotides are TGTGCCAGCAGTTACGATCGACAGAGAGGATCACCCCTCCACTTT. Its protein is CASSYDRQRGSPLHF.

The chain couples TRBV5-4 to TRBJ1-2; TRBD1 matches 7 bases. CDR1 and CDR2 from the germline V gene are SGHNT and YYREEE (reference sequence). This CDR3 is built from 14 residues. Trimming at V came to 0 bases and at J to 6 bases, leaving 5 bases not matched to a gene. The CDR3 region is CASSLEGGTHGYTF. In nucleotides, the CDR3 is TGTGCCAGCAGCTTGGAAGGGGGCACTCATGGCTACACCTTC.

J is TRBJ2-2 and V is TRBV5-4; D remains unclear. Per the germline V gene, CDR1 is SGHNT and CDR2 is YYREEE (reference sequence). The CDR3 contains 12 residues. V shed 0 bases and J shed 6 bases, with 3 bases lying between them. CDR3 region: CASSLGPGELFF. DNA of the CDR3: TGTGCCAGCAGCTTGGGTCCCGGGGAGCTGTTTTTT. The full variable domain, in which reference TRBV5-4 and TRBJ2-2 provide the parts outside the CDR3, is ETGVTQSPTHLIKTRGQQVTLRCSSQSGHNTVSWYQQALGQGPQFIFQYYREEENGRGNFPPRFSGLQFPNYSSELNVNALELDDSALYLCASSLGPGELFFGEGSRLTVL.